These 16 T cell receptor beta chains were all obtained from the same sample, sequenced in a study. The protocol was immunoSEQ multiplex PCR, while the TCRdb copy is restricted to in-frame clones and leaves out a portion. Here the sample spans approximately 70,000 clones, just under 95% being singletons. The sequenced material came from PBMCs. The source is a man aged 35-49 years with rheumatoid arthritis.

This chain connects TRBV6-1 to TRBJ1-2, with D tentatively TRBD1 (6 bases). This CDR3 has 14 residues. Germline V gene lookup returns CDR1 MNHNS and CDR2 SASEGT. V gave up 3 bases and J gave up 4 bases, with 12 bases separating them. CDR3 sequence reads: CASSEGRGGYGYTF. CDR3 in DNA: TGTGCCAGCAGTGAGGGGCGAGGGGGCTATGGCTACACCTTC.

The chain couples TRBV6-5 to TRBJ1-6, with 8 bases fitting TRBD1. This CDR3 is built from 15 residues. Germline lookup yields CDR1 MNHEY and CDR2 SVGAGI. After removal of 0 bases from V and 8 bases from J, the junction contained 3 bases not matched to a gene. The CDR3 DNA sequence: TGTGCCAGCAGTTACTCGGGACAGGAGGATTCACCCCTCCACTTT. It encodes CASSYSGQEDSPLHF.

The DNA of the CDR3 is TGTGCTAGTGGTTTGGTAGGCCAGTCGAACACTGAAGCTTTCTTT. Translation gives CASGLVGQSNTEAFF. The J gene is TRBJ1-1, the V gene TRBV12-5; D gene unclear. V was trimmed by 0 bases and J by 1 base, leaving 9 bases between them. Germline values: CDR1 LGHNT, CDR2 FRNRAP. CDR3 length equals 15 residues.

This chain connects TRBV3-1 (or the pseudogene TRBV3-2) to TRBJ2-5, with D perhaps TRBD1 (6 bases). The CDR3 extends over 15 amino acids. Trimming left V 1 base short and J 3 bases short, with 12 bases between. Germline assignment: CDR1 LGHDT and CDR2 YNNKEL (reference sequence). The CDR3 DNA follows: TGTGCCAGCAGCCAAGTTACCCGGACAGAAGAGACCCAGTACTTC. Protein: CASSQVTRTEETQYF.

This clone was counted a single time. The rearrangement uses TRBV19 and TRBJ1-1, with TRBD1 identical over 10 bases. CDR1 and CDR2 from the germline V gene are LNHDA and SQIVND (reference sequence). Losses at the gene ends were 5 bases for V and 4 bases for J; bases not matched to a gene: 7. This CDR3 spans 15 amino acids. The CDR3 spells CASSAHRDRGTEAFF. In DNA form, the CDR3 reads TGTGCCAGTAGTGCCCACCGGGACAGGGGCACTGAAGCTTTCTTT.

The rearrangement joins TRBV28 to TRBJ1-5; tentatively, D is TRBD1 (6 bases). Deletions cut 6 bases from V and 0 bases from J, with 18 bases between. The CDR3 has 17 amino acids. Per germline, CDR1 MDHEN and CDR2 SYDVKM. This CDR3 is CASSYRQASISNQPQHF. The CDR3 nucleotides read TGTGCCAGCAGCTATCGACAGGCCAGCATTAGCAATCAGCCCCAGCATTTT.

This chain joins TRBV28 and TRBJ2-5; 7 bases match TRBD2. V lost 10 bases and J lost 4; bases outside the gene matches: 12. Germline CDR1 and CDR2: MDHEN and SYDVKM. There are 14 residues in the CDR3. The CDR3 region is CATGGKGRGETQYF. The CDR3 DNA reads as TGTGCCACCGGGGGAAAAGGGAGGGGAGAGACCCAGTACTTC.

The gene calls are TRBV5-1 and TRBJ2-7, with D possibly matching TRBD2 (6 bases). V lost 3 bases and J 3 bases, leaving 16 bases between the germline ends. The CDR3 sequence is 15 residues long. CDR1 and CDR2 (germline): SGHRS, YFSETQ. CDR3 loop: CASSSGGQGLYEQYF. The CDR3, as DNA: TGCGCCAGCAGCTCGGGCGGGCAGGGACTCTACGAGCAGTACTTC.

The chain combines TRBV7-2 with TRBJ1-5; D call uncertain. CDR1 is SGHTA and CDR2 is FQGNSA in the germline V gene. V lost 0 bases, J lost 0 bases, and 12 bases lay in between. The CDR3 is made up of 17 amino acids. CDR3 sequence: CASSLAPGRSSNQPQHF. In nucleotides, the CDR3 is TGTGCCAGCAGCTTAGCGCCGGGAAGATCTAGCAATCAGCCCCAGCATTTT.

V usage is TRBV5-4 and J usage is TRBJ2-7; D is uncertain. The V gene lost 3 bases and the J gene lost 3 bases, with 4 bases spanning the gap. The germline gives CDR1 SGHNT, CDR2 YYREEE (reference sequence). This CDR3 is built from 11 residues. CDR3 loop: CASSSDYEQYF. The CDR3 DNA follows: TGTGCCAGCAGCTCGGACTACGAGCAGTACTTC.

V and J are TRBV28 and TRBJ1-1; no reliable D call. V shed 1 base and J shed 0 bases, with 6 bases lying between them. The CDR3 has 14 amino acids. Germline V gene data show CDR1 as MDHEN and CDR2 as SYDVKM. CDR3: CASSLYSMNTEAFF. For the CDR3, the DNA is TGTGCCAGCAGTTTATACTCCATGAACACTGAAGCTTTCTTT.

CDR3 protein: CASSPGEGRSGNTIYF. The DNA of the CDR3 is TGTGCCAGCTCCCCCGGGGAAGGGCGTTCTGGAAACACCATATATTTT. The chain couples TRBV18 to TRBJ1-3; the D is unclear. Trimming removed 6 bases from V and 1 base from J, with 16 bases in between. The CDR3 is 16 residues long. Germline V CDR1 and CDR2: KGHSH, LQKENI. The full variable domain, completed using reference TRBV18 and TRBJ1-3, is NAGVMQNPRHLVRRRGQEARLRCSPMKGHSHVYWYRQLPEEGLKFMVYLQKENIIDESGMPKERFSAEFPKEGPSILRIQQVVRGDSAAYFCASSPGEGRSGNTIYFGEGSWLTVV.

This chain connects TRBV5-1 to TRBJ2-1; 8 bases fit TRBD1. With 0 bases clipped from V and 1 base from J, the junction kept 12 bases outside the gene matches. Germline V gene data show CDR1 as SGHRS and CDR2 as YFSETQ. The CDR3 totals 19 residues. CDR3 DNA sequence: TGCGCCAGCAGCTTGGCCGATGACAGGGGATTTACGTCCTACAATGAGCAGTTCTTC. It encodes CASSLADDRGFTSYNEQFF.

This rearrangement joins TRBV6-2 or TRBV6-3 to TRBJ2-2; 9 nucleotides agree with TRBD1. CDR3 length: 15 amino acids. Per germline, CDR1 MNHEY and CDR2 SVGEGT. The V gene end was trimmed by 6 bases and the J gene end by 6 bases; junction bases not matched to a gene: 8. CDR3 region: CASSPGTGRAGELFF. The DNA of the CDR3 is TGTGCCAGCAGCCCCGGGACAGGGAGGGCCGGGGAGCTGTTTTTT.

The CDR3, as DNA: TGTGCCAGTAGTATTTCTGGGAGCAATCAGCCCCAGCATTTT. Translation: CASSISGSNQPQHF. This chain links TRBV19 with TRBJ1-5; D unclear. The V gene's germline CDR1 is LNHDA and CDR2 SQIVND (reference sequence). The CDR3 length is 14 residues. V lost 3 bases, J lost 1 base, and 7 bases lay in between.

The chain couples TRBV11-2 to TRBJ1-4; D perhaps matches TRBD1 (5 bases). The germline CDR1 and CDR2 sequences are SGHAT and FQNNGV. Between the trimmed V and J ends, which lost 2 bases and 8 bases, there was a span of 12 bases. This CDR3 spans 14 amino acids. The CDR3 DNA is TGTGCCAGCAGCTTACAGGGCTTGGGGGAAAAACTGTTTTTT. Translating gives CASSLQGLGEKLFF.